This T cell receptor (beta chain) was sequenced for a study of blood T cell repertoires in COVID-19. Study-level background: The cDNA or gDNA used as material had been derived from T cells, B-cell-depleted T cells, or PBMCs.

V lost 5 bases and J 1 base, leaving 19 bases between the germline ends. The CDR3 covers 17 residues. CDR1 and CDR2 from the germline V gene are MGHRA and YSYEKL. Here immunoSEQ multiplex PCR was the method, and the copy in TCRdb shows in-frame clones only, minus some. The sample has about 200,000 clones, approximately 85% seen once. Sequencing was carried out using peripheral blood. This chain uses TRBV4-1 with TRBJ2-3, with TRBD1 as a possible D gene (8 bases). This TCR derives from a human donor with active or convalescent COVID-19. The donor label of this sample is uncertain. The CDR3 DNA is TGCGCCAGCAGCGGCCACAGGGGGGGGGTTGGCACAGATACGCAGTATTTT. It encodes CASSGHRGGVGTDTQYF.